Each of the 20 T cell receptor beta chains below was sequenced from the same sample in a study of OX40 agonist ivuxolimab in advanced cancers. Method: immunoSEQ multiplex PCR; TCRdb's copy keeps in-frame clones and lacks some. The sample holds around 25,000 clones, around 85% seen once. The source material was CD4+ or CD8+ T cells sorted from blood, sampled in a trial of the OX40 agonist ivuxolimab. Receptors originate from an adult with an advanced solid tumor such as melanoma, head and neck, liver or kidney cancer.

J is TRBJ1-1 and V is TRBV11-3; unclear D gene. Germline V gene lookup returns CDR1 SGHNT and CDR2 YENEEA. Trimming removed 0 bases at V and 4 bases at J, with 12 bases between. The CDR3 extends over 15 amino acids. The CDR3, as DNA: TGTGCCAGCAGCTTAGATGCGGTTGTCGGCACTGAAGCTTTCTTT. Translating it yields CASSLDAVVGTEAFF.

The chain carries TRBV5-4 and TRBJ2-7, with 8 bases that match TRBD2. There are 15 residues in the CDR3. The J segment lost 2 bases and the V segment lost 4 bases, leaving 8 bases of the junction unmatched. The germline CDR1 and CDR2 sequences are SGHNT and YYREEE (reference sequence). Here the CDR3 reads CASSSGGVLAYEQYF. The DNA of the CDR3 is TGTGCCAGCAGCAGCGGGGGCGTTTTAGCCTACGAGCAGTACTTC. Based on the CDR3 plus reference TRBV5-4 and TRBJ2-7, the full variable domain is ETGVTQSPTHLIKTRGQQVTLRCSSQSGHNTVSWYQQALGQGPQFIFQYYREEENGRGNFPPRFSGLQFPNYSSELNVNALELDDSALYLCASSSGGVLAYEQYFGPGTRLTVT.

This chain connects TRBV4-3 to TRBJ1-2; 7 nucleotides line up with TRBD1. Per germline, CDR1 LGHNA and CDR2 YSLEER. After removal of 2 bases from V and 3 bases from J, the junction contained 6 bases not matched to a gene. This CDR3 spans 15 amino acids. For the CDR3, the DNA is TGCGCCAGCAGCCAACGACAGGGAAAGGACTATGGCTACACCTTC. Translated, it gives CASSQRQGKDYGYTF.

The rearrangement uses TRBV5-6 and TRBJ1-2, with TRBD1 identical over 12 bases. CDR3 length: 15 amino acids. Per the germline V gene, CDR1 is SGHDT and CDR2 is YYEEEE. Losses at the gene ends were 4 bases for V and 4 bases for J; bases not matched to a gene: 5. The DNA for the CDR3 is TGTGCCAGCAGCGGCCCGGGACAGGGGGCCTATGGCTACACCTTC. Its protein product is CASSGPGQGAYGYTF. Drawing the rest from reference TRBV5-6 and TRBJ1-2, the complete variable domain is DAGVTQSPTHLIKTRGQQVTLRCSPKSGHDTVSWYQQALGQGPQFIFQYYEEEERQRGNFPDRFSGHQFPNYSSELNVNALLLGDSALYLCASSGPGQGAYGYTFGSGTRLTVV.

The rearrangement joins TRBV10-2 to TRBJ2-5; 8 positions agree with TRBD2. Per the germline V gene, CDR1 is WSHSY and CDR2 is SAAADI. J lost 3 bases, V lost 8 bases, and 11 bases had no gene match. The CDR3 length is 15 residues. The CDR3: CASLPPGGAKETQYF. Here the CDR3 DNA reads TGCGCCAGCCTACCTCCCGGGGGGGCCAAAGAGACCCAGTACTTC.

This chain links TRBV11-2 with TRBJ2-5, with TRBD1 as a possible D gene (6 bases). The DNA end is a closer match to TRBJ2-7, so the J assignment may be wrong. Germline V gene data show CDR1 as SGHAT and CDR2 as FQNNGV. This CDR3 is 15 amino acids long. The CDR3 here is CASSLEGTGLYEQYF. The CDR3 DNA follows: TGTGCCAGCAGCTTAGAAGGTACAGGGCTGTACGAGCAGTACTTC.

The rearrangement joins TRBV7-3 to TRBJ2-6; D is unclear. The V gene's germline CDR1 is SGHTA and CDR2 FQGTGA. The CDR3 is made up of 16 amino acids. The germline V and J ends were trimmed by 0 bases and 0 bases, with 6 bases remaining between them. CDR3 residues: CASSLTAPSGANVLTF. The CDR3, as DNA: TGTGCCAGCAGCTTAACAGCCCCCTCTGGGGCCAACGTCCTGACTTTC.

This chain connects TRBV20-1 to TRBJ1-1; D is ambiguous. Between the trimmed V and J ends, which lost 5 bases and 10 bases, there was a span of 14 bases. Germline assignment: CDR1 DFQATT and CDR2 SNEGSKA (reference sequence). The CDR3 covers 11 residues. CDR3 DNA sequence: TGCAGTGCTGACCTCCAGAGAGGAGCTTTCTTT. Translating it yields CSADLQRGAFF.

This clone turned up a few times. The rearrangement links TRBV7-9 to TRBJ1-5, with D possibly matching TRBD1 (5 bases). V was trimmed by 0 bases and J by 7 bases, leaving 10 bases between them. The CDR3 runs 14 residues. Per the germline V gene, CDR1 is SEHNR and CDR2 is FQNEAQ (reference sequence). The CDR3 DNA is TGTGCCAGCAGCTTAGCGGCAGGGAACCAGCCCCAGCATTTT. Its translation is CASSLAAGNQPQHF. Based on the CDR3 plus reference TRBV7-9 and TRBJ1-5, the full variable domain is DTGVSQNPRHKITKRGQNVTFRCDPISEHNRLYWYRQTLGQGPEFLTYFQNEAQLEKSRLLSDRFSAERPKGSFSTLEIQRTEQGDSAMYLCASSLAAGNQPQHFGDGTRLSIL.

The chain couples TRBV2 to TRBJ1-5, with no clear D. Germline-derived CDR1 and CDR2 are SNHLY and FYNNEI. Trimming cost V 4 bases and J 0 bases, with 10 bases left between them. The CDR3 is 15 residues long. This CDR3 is CASSVLLASNQPQHF. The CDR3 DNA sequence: TGTGCCAGCAGTGTCTTACTTGCTAGCAATCAGCCCCAGCATTTT.

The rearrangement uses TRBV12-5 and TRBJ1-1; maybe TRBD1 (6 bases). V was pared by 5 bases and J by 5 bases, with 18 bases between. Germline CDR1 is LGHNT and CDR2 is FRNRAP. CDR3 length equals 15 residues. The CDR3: CASGQNKDSETEAFF. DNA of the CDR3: TGTGCTAGTGGTCAAAATAAGGACAGCGAGACTGAAGCTTTCTTT.

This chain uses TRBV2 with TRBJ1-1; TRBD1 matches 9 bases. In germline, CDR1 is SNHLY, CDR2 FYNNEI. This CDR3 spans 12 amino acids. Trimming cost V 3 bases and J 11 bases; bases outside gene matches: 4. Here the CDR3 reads CASSEDRGRAFF. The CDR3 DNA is TGTGCCAGCAGTGAGGACAGGGGCCGGGCTTTCTTT.

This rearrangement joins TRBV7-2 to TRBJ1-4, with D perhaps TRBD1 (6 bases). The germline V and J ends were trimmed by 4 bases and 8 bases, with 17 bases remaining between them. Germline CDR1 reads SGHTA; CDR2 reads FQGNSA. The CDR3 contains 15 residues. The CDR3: CASSSSSGTHEKLFF. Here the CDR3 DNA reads TGTGCCAGCAGCTCATCGTCAGGGACACACGAAAAACTGTTTTTT. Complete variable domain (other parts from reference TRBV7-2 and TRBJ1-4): GAGVSQSPSNKVTEKGKDVELRCDPISGHTALYWYRQSLGQGLEFLIYFQGNSAPDKSGLPSDRFSAERTGGSVSTLTIQRTQQEDSAVYLCASSSSSGTHEKLFFGSGTQLSVL.

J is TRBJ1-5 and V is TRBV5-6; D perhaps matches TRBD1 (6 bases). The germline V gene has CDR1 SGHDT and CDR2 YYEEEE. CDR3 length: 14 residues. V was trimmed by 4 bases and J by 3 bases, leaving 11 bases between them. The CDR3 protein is CASSPGQINQPQHF. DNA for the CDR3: TGTGCCAGCAGCCCGGGACAAATCAATCAGCCCCAGCATTTT.

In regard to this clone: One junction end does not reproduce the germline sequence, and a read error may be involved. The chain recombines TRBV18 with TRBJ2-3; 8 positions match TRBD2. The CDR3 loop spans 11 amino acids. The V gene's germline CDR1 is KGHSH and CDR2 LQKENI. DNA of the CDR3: TGTGCCAGCTCGGGGTGGACTAGCTTGGATTTT. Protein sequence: CASSGWTSLDF.

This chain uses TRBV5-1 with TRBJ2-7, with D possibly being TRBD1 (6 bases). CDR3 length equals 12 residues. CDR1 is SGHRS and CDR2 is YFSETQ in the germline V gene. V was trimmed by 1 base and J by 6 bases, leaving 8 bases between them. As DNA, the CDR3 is TGCGCCAGCAGCTTGACAGGGCCCGAGCAGTACTTC. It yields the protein CASSLTGPEQYF.

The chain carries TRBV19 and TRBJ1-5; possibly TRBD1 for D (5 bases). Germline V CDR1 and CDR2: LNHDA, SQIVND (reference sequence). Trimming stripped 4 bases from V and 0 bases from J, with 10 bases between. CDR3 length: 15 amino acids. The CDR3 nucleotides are TGTGCCAGTAGTACCCCGGGACTTAGCAATCAGCCCCAGCATTTT. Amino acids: CASSTPGLSNQPQHF.

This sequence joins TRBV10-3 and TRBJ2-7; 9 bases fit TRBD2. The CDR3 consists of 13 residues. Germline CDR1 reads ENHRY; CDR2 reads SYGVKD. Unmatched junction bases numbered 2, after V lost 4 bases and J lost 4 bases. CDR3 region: CAISVAGVYEQYF. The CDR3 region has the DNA TGTGCCATCAGTGTAGCGGGAGTGTACGAGCAGTACTTC.

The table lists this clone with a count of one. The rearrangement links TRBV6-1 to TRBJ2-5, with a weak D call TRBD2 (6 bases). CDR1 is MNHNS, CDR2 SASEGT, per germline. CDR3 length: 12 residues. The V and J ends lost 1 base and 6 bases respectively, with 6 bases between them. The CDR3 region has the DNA TGTGCCAGCAGTGAAGGCGGGAAGACCCAGTACTTC. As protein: CASSEGGKTQYF.

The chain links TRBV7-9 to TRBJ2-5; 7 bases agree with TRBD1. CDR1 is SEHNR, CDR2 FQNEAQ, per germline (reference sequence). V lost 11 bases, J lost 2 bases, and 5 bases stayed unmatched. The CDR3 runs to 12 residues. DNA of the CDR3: TGTGCCGGGCGCAGGGGGCAAGAGACCCAGTACTTC. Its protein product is CAGRRGQETQYF.